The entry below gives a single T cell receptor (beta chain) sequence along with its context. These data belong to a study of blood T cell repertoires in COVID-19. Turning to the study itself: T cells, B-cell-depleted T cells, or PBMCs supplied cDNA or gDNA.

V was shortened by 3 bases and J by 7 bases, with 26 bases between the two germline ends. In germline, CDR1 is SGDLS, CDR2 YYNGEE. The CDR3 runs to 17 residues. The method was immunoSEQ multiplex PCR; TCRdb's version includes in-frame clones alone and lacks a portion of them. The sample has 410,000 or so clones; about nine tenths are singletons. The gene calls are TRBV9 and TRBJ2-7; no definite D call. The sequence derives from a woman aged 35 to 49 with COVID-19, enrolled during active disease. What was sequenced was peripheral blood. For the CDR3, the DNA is TGTGCCAGCAGCGCAGACGGCAGTCTCGCCGATCTAGAAGAGCAGTACTTC. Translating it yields CASSADGSLADLEEQYF.